This entry concerns a single T cell receptor (beta chain). Its antigen is not known. Trimming at V came to 4 bases and at J to 2 bases, leaving 8 bases not matched to a gene. This CDR3 is built from 16 residues. Germline-derived CDR1 and CDR2 are SGHTA and FQGTGA. This record comes from a study of CD8+CD57+ T cells in acquired aplastic anemia. Study-level information: The DNA of sorted CD4+ and CD8+ cells averaged 3.2 ug. Study-wide findings and caveats: Controls and patients did not differ significantly in CD8+ Simpson's diversity. Comparison of patients with controls identified about 30 shared CD8+ CDR3 sequences.

The study profiled TCR beta VDJ and CDR3 using genomic DNA as template. TCRdb re-called the reads with MiXCR, one entry per CDR3 protein. The sample includes under 350,000 distinct CDR3 sequences, roughly 53% seen only once; the top ten take roughly 1.2%. Patients selected for sequencing had displayed CD8+CD57+ cell expansion by flow cytometry. Material: sorted CD4+, CD8+, or CD8+CD57+ T cells (not recorded which) from PBMCs. This chain links TRBV7-3 with TRBJ2-1, with 7 nucleotides matching TRBD2. This receptor was taken from a human donor with aplastic anemia. The CDR3 DNA reads as TGTGCCAGCAGCTCGTCTAGCGGTCCGACCTACAATGAGCAGTTCTTC. Translated: CASSSSSGPTYNEQFF.